This T cell receptor (beta chain) was recovered during a study of T cell responses to AZD1222 COVID-19 vaccine. Germline values: CDR1 LNHDA, CDR2 SQIVND (reference sequence). The germline V and J ends were trimmed by 3 bases and 12 bases, with 8 bases remaining between them. This CDR3 has 11 residues. This table comes from immunoSEQ multiplex PCR, and its TCRdb copy is limited to in-frame clones, with some not included. There are roughly 120,000 clones in the sample; around 84% occur only once, and around 17% lies in the top ten. The TCR was taken from an adult who received the AZD1222 COVID-19 vaccine. The sample was peripheral blood, taken 28 days after the second AZD1222 dose. The chain links TRBV19 to TRBJ1-4, with D unclear. The CDR3, as DNA: TGTGCCAGTAGTATCGGGTCCCAACTGTTTTTT. The encoded protein is CASSIGSQLFF.